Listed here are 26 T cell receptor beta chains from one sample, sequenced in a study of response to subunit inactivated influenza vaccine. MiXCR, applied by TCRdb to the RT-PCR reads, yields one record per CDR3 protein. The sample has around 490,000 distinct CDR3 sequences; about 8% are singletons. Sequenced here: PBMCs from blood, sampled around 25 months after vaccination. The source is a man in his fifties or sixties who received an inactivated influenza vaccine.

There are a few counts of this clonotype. The CDR3 reads CASSQQAGSSYNEQFF. CDR3 nucleotides: TGCGCCAGCAGCCAACAAGCAGGGAGCTCCTACAATGAGCAGTTCTTC. The chain uses TRBV4-1 and TRBJ2-1, with D perhaps given as TRBD1 or TRBD2 (5 bases each). Germline CDR1 reads MGHRA; CDR2 reads YSYEKL. V shed 2 bases and J shed 0 bases, with 11 bases lying between them. The CDR3 length is 16 residues.

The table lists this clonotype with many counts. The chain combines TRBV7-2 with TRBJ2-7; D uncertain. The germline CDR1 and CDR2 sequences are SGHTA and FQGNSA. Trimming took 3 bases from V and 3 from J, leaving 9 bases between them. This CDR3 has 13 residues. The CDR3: CASSFADGYEQYF. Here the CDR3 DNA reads TGTGCCAGCAGCTTCGCCGACGGCTACGAGCAGTACTTC.

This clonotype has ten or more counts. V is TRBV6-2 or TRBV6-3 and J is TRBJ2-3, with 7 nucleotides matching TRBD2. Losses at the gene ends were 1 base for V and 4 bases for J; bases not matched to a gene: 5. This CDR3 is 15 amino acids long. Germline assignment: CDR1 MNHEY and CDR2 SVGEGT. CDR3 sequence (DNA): TGTGCCAGCAGTTACTTTGCGGGAGAGGCAGATACGCAGTATTTT. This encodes CASSYFAGEADTQYF.

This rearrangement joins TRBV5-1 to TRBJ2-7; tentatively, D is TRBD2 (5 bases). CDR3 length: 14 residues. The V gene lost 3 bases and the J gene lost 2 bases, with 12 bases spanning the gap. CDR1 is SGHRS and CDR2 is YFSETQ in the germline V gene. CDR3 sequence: CASSYRTGTYEQYF. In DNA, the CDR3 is TGCGCCAGCAGCTACCGGACTGGAACCTACGAGCAGTACTTC.

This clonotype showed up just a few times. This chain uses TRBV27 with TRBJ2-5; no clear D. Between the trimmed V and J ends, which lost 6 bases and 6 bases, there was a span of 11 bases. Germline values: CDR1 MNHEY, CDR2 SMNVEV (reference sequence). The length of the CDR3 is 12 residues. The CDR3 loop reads CASRVGTKTQYF. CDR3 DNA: TGTGCCAGCAGGGTGGGTACGAAGACCCAGTACTTC.

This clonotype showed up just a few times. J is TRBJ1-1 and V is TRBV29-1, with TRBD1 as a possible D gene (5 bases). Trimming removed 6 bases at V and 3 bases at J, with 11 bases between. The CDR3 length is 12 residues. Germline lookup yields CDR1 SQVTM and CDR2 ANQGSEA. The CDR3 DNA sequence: TGCAGCGTCACTGAGGGGTACACTGAAGCTTTCTTT. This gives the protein CSVTEGYTEAFF.

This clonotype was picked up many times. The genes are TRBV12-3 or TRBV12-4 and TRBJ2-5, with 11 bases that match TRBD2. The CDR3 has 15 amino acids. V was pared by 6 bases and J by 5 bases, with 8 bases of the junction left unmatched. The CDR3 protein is CASRHLAGGRETQYF. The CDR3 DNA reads TGTGCCAGCAGACACCTAGCGGGAGGTCGGGAGACCCAGTACTTC.

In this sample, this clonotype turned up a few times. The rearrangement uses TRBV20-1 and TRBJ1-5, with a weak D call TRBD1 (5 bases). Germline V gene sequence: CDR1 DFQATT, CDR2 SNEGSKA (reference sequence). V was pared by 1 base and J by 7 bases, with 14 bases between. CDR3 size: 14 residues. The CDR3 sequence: CSARVQGARQPQHF. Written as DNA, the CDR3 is TGCAGTGCTAGAGTCCAAGGGGCGCGACAGCCCCAGCATTTT.

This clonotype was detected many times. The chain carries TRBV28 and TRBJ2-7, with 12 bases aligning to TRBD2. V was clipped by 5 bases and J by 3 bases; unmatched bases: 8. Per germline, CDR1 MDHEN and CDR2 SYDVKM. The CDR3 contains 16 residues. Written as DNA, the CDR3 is TGTGCCAGCAGTCCCCCCGGGACTAGCGGGTTCTACGAGCAGTACTTC. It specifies CASSPPGTSGFYEQYF.

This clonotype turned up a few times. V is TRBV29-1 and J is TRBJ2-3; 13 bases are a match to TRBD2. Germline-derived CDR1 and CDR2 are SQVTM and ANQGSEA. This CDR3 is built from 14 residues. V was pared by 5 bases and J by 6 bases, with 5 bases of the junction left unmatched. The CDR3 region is CSVRGLAGRDTQYF. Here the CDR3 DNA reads TGCAGCGTTCGGGGACTAGCGGGGAGGGATACGCAGTATTTT.

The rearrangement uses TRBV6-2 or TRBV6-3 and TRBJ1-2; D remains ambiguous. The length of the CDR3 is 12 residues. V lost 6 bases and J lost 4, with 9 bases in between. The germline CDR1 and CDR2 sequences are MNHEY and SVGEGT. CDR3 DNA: TGTGCCAGCAGGTCAGACACCTATGGCTACACCTTC. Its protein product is CASRSDTYGYTF.

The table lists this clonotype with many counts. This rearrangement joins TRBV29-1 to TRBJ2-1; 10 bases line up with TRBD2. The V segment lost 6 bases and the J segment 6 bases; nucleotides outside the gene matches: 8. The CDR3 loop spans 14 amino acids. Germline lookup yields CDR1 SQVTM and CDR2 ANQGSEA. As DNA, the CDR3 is TGCAGCGTCGAGAGCGGGAGGGTCGGCAATGAGCAGTTCTTC. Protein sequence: CSVESGRVGNEQFF.

CDR3 sequence reads: CASSISVGRVGYTF. CDR3 coding DNA: TGTGCCAGCAGCATTAGTGTGGGGCGCGTCGGCTACACCTTC. The rearrangement uses TRBV7-2 and TRBJ1-2, with D perhaps matching TRBD1 (5 bases). The V end was cut by 5 bases, the J end by 8 bases, with 18 bases between. Per the germline V gene, CDR1 is SGHTA and CDR2 is FQGNSA. The CDR3 covers 14 residues. Drawing the rest from reference TRBV7-2 and TRBJ1-2, the complete variable domain is GAGVSQSPSNKVTEKGKDVELRCDPISGHTALYWYRQSLGQGLEFLIYFQGNSAPDKSGLPSDRFSAERTGGSVSTLTIQRTQQEDSAVYLCASSISVGRVGYTFGSGTRLTVV.

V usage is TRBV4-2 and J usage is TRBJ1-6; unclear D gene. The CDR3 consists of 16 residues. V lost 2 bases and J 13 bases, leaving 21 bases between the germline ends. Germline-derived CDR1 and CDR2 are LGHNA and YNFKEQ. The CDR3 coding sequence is TGTGCCAGCAGCCAAACGGTGGACTGGGATATGTTCCCCCTCCACTTT. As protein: CASSQTVDWDMFPLHF.

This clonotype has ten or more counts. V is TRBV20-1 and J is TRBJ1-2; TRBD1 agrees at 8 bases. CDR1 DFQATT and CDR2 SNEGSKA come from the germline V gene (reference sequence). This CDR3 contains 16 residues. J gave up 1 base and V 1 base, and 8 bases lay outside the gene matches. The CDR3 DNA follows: TGCAGTGCTAGAGCCCTGGCAGGGGGCGGTAACTATGGCTACACCTTC. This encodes CSARALAGGGNYGYTF.

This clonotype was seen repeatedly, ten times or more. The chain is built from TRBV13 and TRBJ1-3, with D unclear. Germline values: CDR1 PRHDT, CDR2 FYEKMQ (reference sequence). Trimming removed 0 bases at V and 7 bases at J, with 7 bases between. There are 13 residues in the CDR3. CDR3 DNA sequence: TGTGCCAGCAGCTTAGGTGGAGGGAACACCATATATTTT. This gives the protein CASSLGGGNTIYF.

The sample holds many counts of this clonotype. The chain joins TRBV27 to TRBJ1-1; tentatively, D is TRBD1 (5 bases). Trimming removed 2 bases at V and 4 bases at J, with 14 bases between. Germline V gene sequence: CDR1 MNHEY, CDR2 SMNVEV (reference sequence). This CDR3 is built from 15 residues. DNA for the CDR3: TGTGCCAGCAGTTTACGGTACGGGGGTGGCACTGAAGCTTTCTTT. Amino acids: CASSLRYGGGTEAFF.

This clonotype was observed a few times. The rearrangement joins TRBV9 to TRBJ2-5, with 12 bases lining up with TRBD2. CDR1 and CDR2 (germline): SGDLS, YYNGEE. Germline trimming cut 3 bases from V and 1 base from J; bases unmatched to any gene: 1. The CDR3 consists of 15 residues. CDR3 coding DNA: TGTGCCAGCAGCGCTAGCGGGGGGGCCCAAGAGACCCAGTACTTC. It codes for CASSASGGAQETQYF.

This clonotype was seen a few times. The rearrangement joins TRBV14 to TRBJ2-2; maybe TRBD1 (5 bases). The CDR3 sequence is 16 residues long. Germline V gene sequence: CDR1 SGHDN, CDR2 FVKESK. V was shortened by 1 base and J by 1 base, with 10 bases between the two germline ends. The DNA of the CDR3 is TGTGCCAGCAGCCAAGTACAGCAGGGGAACACCGGGGAGCTGTTTTTT. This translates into CASSQVQQGNTGELFF.

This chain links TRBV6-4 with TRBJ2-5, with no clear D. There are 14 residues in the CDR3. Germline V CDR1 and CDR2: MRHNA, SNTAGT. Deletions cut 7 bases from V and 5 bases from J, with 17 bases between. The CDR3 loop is CASTEIGSRETQYF. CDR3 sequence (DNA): TGTGCCAGCACCGAAATTGGCAGTAGGGAGACCCAGTACTTC.

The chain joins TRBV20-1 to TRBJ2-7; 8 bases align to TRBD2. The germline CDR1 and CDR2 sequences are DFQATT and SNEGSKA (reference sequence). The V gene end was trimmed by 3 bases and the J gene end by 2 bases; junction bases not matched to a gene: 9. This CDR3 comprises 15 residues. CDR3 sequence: CSARGVAGITYEQYF. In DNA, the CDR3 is TGCAGTGCTAGGGGGGTAGCGGGGATAACCTACGAGCAGTACTTC.

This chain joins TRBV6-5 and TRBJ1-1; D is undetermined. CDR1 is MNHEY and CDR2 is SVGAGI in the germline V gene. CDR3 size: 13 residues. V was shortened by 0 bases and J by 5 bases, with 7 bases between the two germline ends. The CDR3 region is CASSYSVGTEAFF. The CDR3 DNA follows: TGTGCCAGCAGTTACTCGGTTGGGACTGAAGCTTTCTTT.

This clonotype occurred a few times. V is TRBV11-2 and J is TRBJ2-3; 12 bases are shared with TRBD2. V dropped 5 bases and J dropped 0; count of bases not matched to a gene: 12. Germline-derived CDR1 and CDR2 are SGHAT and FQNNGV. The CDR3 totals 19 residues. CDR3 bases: TGTGCCAGCAGCCTAATGACTAGCGGGGGTGCTTCTAGCACAGATACGCAGTATTTT. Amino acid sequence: CASSLMTSGGASSTDTQYF. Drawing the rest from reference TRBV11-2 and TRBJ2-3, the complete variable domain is EAGVAQSPRYKIIEKRQSVAFWCNPISGHATLYWYQQILGQGPKLLIQFQNNGVVDDSQLPKDRFSAERLKGVDSTLKIQPAKLEDSAVYLCASSLMTSGGASSTDTQYFGPGTRLTVL.

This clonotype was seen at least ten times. In DNA form, the CDR3 reads TGTGCCAGCAGCTTAGGTCGGTGGGGGACTTCCCGACGAGCAGATACGCAGTATTTT. It is translated as CASSLGRWGTSRRADTQYF. The chain combines TRBV11-2 with TRBJ2-3, with D maybe TRBD2 (6 bases). The CDR3 length is 19 residues. Trimming pared 1 base from V and 4 bases from J, leaving 24 bases between. Per germline, CDR1 SGHAT and CDR2 FQNNGV.

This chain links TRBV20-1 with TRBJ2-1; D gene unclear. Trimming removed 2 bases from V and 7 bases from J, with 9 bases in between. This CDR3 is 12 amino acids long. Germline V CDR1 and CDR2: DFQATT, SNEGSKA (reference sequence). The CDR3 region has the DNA TGCAGTGCTAGACGAAGCGTGAATGAGCAGTTCTTC. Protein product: CSARRSVNEQFF.

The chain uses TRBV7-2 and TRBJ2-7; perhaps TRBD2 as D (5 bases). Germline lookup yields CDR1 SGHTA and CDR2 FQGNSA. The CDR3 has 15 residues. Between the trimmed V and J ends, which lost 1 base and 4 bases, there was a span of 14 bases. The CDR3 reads CASSLDAGFRYEQYF. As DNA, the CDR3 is TGTGCCAGCAGCTTAGATGCGGGTTTCAGGTACGAGCAGTACTTC.